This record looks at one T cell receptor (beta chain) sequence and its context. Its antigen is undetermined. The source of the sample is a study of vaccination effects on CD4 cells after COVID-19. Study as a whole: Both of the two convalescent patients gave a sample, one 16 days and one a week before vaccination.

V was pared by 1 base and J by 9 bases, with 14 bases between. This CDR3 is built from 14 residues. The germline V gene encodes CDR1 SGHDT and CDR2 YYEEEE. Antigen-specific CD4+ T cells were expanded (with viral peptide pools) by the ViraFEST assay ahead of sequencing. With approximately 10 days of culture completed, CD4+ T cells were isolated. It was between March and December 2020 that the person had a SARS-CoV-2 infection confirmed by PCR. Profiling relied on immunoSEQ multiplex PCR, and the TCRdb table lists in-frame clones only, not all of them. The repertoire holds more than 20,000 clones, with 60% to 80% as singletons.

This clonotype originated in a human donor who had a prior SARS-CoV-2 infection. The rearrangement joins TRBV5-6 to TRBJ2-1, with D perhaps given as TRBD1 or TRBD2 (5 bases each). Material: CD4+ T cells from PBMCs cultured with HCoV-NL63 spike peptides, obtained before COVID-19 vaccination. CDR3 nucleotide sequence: TGTGCCAGCAGCTTGACACTAGTTGGGGGTGAGCAGTTCTTC. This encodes CASSLTLVGGEQFF.